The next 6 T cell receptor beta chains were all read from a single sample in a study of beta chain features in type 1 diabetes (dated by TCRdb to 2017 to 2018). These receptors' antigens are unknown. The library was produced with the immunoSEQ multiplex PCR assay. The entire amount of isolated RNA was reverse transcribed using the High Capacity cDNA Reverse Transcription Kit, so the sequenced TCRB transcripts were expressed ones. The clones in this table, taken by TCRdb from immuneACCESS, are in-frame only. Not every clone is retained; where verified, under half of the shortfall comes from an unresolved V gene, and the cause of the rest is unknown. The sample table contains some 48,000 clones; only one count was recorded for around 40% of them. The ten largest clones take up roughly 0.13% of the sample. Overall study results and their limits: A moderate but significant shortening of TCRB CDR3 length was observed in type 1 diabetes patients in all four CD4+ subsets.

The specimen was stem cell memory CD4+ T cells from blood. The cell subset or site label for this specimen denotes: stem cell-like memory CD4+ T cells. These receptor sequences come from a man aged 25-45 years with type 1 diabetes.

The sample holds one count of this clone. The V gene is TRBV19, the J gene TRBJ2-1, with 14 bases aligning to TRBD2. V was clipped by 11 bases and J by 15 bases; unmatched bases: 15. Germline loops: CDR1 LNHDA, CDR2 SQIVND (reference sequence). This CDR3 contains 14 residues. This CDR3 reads CAARSGTSGSFLFF. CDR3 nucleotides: TGTGCCGCTCGATCCGGGACTAGCGGGAGTTTCTTGTTCTTC. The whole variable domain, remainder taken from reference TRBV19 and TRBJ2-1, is DGGITQSPKYLFRKEGQNVTLSCEQNLNHDAMYWYRQDPGQGLRLIYYSQIVNDFQKGDIAEGYSVSREKKESFPLTVTSAQKNPTAFYLCAARSGTSGSFLFFGPGTRLTVL.

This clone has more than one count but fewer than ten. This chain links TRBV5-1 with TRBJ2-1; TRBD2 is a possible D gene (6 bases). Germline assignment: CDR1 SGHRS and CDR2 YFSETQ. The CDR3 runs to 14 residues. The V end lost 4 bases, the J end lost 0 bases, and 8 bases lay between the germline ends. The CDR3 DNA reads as TGCGCCAGCAGCGACGGGAGCTCCTACAATGAGCAGTTCTTC. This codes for CASSDGSSYNEQFF.

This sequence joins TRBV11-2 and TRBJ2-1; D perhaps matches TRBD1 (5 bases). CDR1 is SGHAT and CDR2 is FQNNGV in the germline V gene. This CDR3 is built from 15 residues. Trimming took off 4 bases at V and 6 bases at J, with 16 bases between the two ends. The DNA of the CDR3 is TGTGCCAGCAGCTCTCAGCCCCATAGGGGCAATGAGCAGTTCTTC. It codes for CASSSQPHRGNEQFF.

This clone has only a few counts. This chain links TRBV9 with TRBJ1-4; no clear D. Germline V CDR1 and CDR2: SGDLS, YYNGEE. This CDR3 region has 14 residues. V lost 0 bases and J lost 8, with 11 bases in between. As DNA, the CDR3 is TGTGCCAGCAGCGTAGCCGGCCGAGGGGAAAAACTGTTTTTT. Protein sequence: CASSVAGRGEKLFF.

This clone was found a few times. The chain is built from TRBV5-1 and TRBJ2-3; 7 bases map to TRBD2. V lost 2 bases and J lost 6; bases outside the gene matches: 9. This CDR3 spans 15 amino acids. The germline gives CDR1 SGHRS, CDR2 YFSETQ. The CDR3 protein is CASSFSGGSMDTQYF. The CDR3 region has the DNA TGCGCCAGCAGCTTTTCTGGCGGGAGCATGGATACGCAGTATTTT. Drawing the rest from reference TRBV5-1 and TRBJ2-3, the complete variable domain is KAGVTQTPRYLIKTRGQQVTLSCSPISGHRSVSWYQQTPGQGLQFLFEYFSETQRNKGNFPGRFSGRQFSNSRSEMNVSTLELGDSALYLCASSFSGGSMDTQYFGPGTRLTVL.

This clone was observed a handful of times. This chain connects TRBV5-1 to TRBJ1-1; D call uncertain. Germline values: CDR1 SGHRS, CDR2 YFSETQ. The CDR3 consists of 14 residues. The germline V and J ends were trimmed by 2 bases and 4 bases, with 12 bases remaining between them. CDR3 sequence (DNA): TGCGCCAGCAGCTTAAGGAGAGATTCCACTGAAGCTTTCTTT. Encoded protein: CASSLRRDSTEAFF.